A selection of T cell receptor beta chains follows, all from one sample in a study of T cells in localized non-small cell lung cancer. The assay was immunoSEQ multiplex PCR, and TCRdb's table has in-frame clones only and misses some. The sample shows 25,000 or so clones, roughly 90% of them seen only once. Sequencing used PBMCs, obtained before any cancer treatment. The receptors were sampled from a man aged 35 to 69 with stage II lung adenocarcinoma. CDR3s include the opening cysteine and the closing phenylalanine or tryptophan. A D gene is named only where the DNA matches it firmly. Clone size is not always given. Where it is, it says once, few, many or a class for expanded clones.

. TRBJ2-7 . 14 TRBV27 CASSLGTPANEQYF TGTGCCAGCAGTTTGGGGACACCAGCTAACGAGCAGTACTTC
TRBD1 TRBJ2-7 once 12 TRBV7-9 CASTSGQLEQYF TGTGCCAGCACCTCGGGACAGCTCGAGCAGTACTTC
TRBD2 TRBJ2-6 . 16 TRBV6-5 CASSYVGGARSMVLTF TGTGCCAGCAGTTACGTCGGGGGGGCGCGGTCCATGGTCCTGACTTTC
TRBD1 TRBJ2-7 . 13 TRBV7-3 CASSSGQGFQQYF TGTGCCAGCTCTTCGGGACAGGGGTTTCAGCAGTACTTC
TRBD1 TRBJ1-1 . 12 TRBV2 CASRALQGPTFF TGTGCCAGCAGGGCCCTACAGGGGCCAACTTTCTTT
TRBD2 TRBJ2-2 . 18 TRBV11-3 CASSPHPFGRADTGELFF TGTGCCAGCAGCCCCCATCCGTTCGGGAGGGCGGACACCGGGGAGCTGTTTTTT
. TRBJ1-1 . 12 TRBV30 CAWRGLDTEAFF TGTGCCTGGAGGGGGTTGGACACTGAAGCTTTCTTT
TRBD2 TRBJ2-2 . 14 TRBV5-1 CASSTSGATGELFF TGCGCCAGCAGTACTAGCGGTGCGACCGGGGAGCTGTTTTTT
. TRBJ1-2 . 10 TRBV5-8 CASSVDGYTF TGTGCCAGCAGCGTTGATGGCTACACCTTC
. TRBJ2-3 . 12 TRBV30 CAWRGSADTQYF TGTGCCTGGAGGGGGAGTGCAGATACGCAGTATTTT
TRBD1 TRBJ1-2 . 15 TRBV5-6 CASSLGQGDIYGYTF TGTGCCAGCAGCTTGGGACAGGGGGATATCTATGGCTACACCTTC
TRBD2 TRBJ2-5 once 16 TRBV13 CASSWGLAGGEETQYF TGTGCCAGCAGCTGGGGACTAGCGGGGGGCGAAGAGACCCAGTACTTC
. TRBJ1-5 . 16 TRBV2 CASSAQGLLNNQPQHF TGTGCCAGCAGTGCACAGGGATTGTTAAACAATCAGCCCCAGCATTTT
TRBD2 TRBJ2-1 . 22 TRBV10-1 CASSSTARQGTSGRAPYNEQFF TGCGCCAGCAGCTCGACCGCTAGGCAAGGGACTAGCGGGAGGGCCCCCTACAATGAGCAGTTCTTC
. TRBJ1-2 . 15 TRBV28 CASSLSPTGIYGYTF TGTGCCAGCAGTTTATCCCCTACAGGGATCTATGGCTACACCTTC